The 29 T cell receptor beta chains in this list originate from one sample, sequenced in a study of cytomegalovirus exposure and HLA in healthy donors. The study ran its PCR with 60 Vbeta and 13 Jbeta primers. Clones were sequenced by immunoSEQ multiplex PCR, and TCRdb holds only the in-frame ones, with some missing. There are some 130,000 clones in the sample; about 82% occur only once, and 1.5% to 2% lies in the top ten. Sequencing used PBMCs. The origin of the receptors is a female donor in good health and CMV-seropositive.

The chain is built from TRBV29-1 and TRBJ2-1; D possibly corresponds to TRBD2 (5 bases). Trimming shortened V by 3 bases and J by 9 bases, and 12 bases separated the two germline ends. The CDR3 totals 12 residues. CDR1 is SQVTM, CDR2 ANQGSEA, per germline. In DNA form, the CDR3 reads TGCAGCGTTGAGAATCTAGCCGTTGAGCAGTTCTTC. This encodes CSVENLAVEQFF.

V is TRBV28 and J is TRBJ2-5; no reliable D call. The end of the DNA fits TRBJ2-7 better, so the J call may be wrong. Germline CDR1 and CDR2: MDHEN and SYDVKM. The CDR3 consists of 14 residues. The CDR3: CASSFRASSYEQYF. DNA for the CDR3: TGTGCCAGCAGTTTTCGGGCTAGCTCCTACGAGCAGTACTTC.

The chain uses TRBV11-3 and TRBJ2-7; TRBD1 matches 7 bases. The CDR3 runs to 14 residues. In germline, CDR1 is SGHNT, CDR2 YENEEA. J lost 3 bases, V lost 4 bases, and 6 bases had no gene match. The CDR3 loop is CASSSTGTDYEQYF. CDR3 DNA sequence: TGTGCCAGCAGCTCCACCGGGACAGACTACGAGCAGTACTTC.

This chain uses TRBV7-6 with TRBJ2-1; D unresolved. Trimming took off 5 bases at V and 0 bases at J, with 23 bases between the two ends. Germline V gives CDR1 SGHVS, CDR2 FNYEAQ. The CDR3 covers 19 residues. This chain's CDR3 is CASSVRASGPLSSYNEQFF. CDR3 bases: TGTGCCAGCAGCGTCAGAGCGTCCGGCCCCCTTAGCTCCTACAATGAGCAGTTCTTC.

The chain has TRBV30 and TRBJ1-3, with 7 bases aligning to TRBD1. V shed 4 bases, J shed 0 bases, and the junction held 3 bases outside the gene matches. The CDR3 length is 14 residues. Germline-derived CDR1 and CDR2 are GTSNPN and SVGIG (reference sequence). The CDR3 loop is CAWKRDSSGNTIYF. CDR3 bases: TGTGCCTGGAAAAGGGACAGCTCTGGAAACACCATATATTTT.

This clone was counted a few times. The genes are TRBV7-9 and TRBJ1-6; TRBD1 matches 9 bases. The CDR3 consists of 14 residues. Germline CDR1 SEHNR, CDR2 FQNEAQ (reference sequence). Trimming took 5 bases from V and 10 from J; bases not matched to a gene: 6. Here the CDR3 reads CASSRGTGPSPLHF. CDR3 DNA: TGTGCCAGCAGCCGCGGGACAGGGCCCTCACCCCTCCACTTT.

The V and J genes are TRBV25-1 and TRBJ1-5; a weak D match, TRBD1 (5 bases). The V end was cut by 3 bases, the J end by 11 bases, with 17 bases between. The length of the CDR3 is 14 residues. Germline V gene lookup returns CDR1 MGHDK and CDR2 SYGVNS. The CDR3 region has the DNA TGTGCCAGCAGTGAGGGGGGTGGGCTGACGGCCCAGCATTTT. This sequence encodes CASSEGGGLTAQHF.

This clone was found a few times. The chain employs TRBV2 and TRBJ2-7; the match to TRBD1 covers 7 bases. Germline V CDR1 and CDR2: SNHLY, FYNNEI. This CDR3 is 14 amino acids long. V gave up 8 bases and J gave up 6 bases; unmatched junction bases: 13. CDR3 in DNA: TGTGCCAGCGGGAAAAGGGACAGCTCCCTCGAGCAGTACTTC. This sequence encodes CASGKRDSSLEQYF.

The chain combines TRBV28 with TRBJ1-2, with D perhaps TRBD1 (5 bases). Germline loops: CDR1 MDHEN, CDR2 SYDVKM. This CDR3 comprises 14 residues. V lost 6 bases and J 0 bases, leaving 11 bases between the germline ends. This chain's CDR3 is CASRRDATNYGYTF. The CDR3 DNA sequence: TGTGCCAGCAGGCGGGACGCGACTAACTATGGCTACACCTTC.

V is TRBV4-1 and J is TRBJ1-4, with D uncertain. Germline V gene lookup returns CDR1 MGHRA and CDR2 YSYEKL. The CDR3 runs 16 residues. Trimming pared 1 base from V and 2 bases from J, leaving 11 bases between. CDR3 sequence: CASSQARRATNEKLFF. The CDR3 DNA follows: TGCGCCAGCAGCCAAGCGCGGAGGGCGACTAATGAAAAACTGTTTTTT.

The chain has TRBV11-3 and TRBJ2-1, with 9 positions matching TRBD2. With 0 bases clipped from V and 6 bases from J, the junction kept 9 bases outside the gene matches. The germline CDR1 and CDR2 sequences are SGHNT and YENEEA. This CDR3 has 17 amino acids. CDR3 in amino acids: CASSLDSPSGEGNEQFF. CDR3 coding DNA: TGTGCCAGCAGCTTAGATAGTCCTAGCGGGGAGGGCAATGAGCAGTTCTTC.

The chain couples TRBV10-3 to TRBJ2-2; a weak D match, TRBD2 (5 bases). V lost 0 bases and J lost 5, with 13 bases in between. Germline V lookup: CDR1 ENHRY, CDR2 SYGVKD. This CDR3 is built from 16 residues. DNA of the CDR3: TGTGCCATCAGTGAGTCGAATCCGGAGGTGACCGGGGAGCTGTTTTTT. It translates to CAISESNPEVTGELFF.

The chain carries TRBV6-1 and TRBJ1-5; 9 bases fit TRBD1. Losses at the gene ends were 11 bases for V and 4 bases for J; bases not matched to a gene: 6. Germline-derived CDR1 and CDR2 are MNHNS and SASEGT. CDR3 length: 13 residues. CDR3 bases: TGTGCCCATTCGGGACAGGGAAATCAGCCCCAGCATTTT. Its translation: CAHSGQGNQPQHF.

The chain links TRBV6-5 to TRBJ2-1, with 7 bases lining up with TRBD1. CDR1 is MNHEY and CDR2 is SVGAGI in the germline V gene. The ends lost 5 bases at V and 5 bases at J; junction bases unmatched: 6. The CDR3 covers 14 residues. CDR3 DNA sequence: TGTGCCAGCAGTCACGACAGGGTCGACAATGAGCAGTTCTTC. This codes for CASSHDRVDNEQFF.

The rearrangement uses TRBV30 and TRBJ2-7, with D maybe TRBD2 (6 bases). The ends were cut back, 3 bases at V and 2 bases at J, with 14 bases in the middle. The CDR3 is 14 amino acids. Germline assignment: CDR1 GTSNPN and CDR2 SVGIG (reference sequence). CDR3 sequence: CAWRRTMRTYEQYF. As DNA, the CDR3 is TGTGCCTGGAGAAGGACTATGAGGACCTACGAGCAGTACTTC. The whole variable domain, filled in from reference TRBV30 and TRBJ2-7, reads SQTIHQWPATLVQPVGSPLSLECTVEGTSNPNLYWYRQAAGRGLQLLFYSVGIGQISSEVPQNLSASRPQDRQFILSSKKLLLSDSGFYLCAWRRTMRTYEQYFGPGTRLTVT.

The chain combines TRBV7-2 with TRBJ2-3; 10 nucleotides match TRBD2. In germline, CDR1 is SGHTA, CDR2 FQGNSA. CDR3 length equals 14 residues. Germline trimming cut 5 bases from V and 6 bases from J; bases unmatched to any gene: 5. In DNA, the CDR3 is TGTGCCAGCAGCAGGACTAGCGGTGCGGATACGCAGTATTTT. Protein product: CASSRTSGADTQYF.

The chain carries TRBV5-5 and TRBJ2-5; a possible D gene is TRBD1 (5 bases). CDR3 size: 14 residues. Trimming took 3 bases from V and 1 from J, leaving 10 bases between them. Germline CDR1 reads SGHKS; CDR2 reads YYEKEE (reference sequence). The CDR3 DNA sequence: TGTGCCAGCAGCTGGTGGCAGGGCCAAGAGACCCAGTACTTC. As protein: CASSWWQGQETQYF.

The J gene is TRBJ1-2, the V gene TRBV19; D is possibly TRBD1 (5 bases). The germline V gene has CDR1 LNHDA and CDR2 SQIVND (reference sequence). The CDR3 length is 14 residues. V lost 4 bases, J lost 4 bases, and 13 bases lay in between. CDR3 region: CASSRPRDGYGYTF. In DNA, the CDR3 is TGTGCCAGTAGTAGGCCCAGGGATGGCTATGGCTACACCTTC.

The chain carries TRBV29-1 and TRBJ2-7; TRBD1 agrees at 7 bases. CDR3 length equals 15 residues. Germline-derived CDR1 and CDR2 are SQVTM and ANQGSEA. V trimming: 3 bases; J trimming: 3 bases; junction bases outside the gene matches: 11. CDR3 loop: CSVEQGTVSSYEQYF. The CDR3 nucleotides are TGCAGCGTTGAGCAGGGGACAGTTAGCAGCTACGAGCAGTACTTC.

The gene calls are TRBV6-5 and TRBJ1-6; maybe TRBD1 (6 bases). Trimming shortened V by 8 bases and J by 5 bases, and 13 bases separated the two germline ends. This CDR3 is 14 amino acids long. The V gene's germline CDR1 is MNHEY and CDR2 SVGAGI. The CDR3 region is CASASGTHNSPLHF. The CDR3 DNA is TGTGCCAGCGCGTCCGGGACACATAATTCACCCCTCCACTTT.

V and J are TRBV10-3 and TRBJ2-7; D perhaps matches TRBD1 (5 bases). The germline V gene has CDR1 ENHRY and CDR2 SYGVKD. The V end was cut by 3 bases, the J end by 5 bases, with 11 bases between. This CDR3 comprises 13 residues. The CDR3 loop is CAISDQGEDEQYF. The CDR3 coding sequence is TGTGCCATCAGTGATCAGGGTGAAGACGAGCAGTACTTC.

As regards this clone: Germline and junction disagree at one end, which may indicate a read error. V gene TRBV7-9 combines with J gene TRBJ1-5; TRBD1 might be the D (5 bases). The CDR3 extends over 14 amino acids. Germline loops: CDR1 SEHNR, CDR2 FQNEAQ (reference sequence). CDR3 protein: CASSVAPGTSTQHF. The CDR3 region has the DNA TGTGCCAGCAGCGTAGCGCCAGGGACTTCCACCCAGCATTTT.

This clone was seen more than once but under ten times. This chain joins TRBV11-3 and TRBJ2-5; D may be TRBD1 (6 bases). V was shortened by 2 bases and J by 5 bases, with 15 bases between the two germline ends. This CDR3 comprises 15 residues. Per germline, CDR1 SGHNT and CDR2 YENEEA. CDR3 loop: CASSLMGAPGETQYF. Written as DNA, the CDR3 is TGTGCCAGCAGCTTAATGGGGGCGCCGGGGGAGACCCAGTACTTC.

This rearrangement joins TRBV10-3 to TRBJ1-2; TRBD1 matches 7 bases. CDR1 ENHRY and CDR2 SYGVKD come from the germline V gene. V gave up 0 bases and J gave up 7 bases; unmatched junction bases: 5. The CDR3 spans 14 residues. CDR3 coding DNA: TGTGCCATCAGTGAGTCAACAGGGGAGGCTGGCTACACCTTC. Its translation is CAISESTGEAGYTF.

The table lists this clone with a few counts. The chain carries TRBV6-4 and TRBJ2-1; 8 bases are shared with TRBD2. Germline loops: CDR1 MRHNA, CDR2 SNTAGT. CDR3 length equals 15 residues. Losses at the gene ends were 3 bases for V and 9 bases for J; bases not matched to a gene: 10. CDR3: CASSDRLAGRGEQFF. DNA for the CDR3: TGTGCCAGCAGTGATCGGCTAGCGGGTAGGGGTGAGCAGTTCTTC.

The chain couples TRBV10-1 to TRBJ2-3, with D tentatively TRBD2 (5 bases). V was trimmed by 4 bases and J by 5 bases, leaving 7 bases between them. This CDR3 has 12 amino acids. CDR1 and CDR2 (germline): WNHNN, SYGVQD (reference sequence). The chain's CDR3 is CASSVGGDTQYF. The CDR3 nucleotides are TGCGCCAGCAGTGTCGGAGGAGATACGCAGTATTTT.

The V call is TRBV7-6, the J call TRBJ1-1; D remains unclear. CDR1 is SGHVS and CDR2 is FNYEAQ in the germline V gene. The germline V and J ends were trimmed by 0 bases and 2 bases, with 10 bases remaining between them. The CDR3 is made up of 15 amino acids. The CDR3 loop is CASSLAAGTNTEAFF. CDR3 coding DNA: TGTGCCAGCAGCTTAGCTGCGGGTACCAACACTGAAGCTTTCTTT.

CDR3 sequence: CATSPRTSGDNEQFF. DNA for the CDR3: TGTGCCACCAGCCCCCGGACTAGCGGGGACAATGAGCAGTTCTTC. The chain employs TRBV15 and TRBJ2-1; 12 bases match TRBD2. The CDR3 loop spans 15 amino acids. The trim removed 5 bases at V and 5 bases at J, leaving 4 bases unmatched. CDR1 LNHNV and CDR2 YYDKDF come from the germline V gene (reference sequence).

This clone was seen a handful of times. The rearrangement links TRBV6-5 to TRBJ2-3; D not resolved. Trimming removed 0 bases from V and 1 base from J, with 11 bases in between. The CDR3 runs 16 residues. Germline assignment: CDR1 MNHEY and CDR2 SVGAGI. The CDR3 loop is CASSYSSLLGTDTQYF. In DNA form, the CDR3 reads TGTGCCAGCAGTTACTCTAGCTTGCTTGGCACAGATACGCAGTATTTT.